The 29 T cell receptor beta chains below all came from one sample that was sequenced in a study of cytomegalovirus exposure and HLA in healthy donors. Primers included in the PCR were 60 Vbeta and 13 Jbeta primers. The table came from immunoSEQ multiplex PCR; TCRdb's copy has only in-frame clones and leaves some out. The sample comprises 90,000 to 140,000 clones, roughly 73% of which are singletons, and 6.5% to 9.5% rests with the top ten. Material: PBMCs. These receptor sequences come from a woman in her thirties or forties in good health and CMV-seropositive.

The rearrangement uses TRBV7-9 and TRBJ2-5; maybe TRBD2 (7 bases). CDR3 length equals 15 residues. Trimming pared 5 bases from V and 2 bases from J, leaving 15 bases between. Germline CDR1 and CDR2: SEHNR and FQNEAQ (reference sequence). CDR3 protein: CASSLTGRGQETQYF. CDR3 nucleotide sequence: TGTGCCAGCAGCCTAACAGGGAGGGGGCAAGAGACCCAGTACTTC. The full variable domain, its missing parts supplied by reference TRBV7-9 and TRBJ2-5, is DTGVSQNPRHKITKRGQNVTFRCDPISEHNRLYWYRQTLGQGPEFLTYFQNEAQLEKSRLLSDRFSAERPKGSFSTLEIQRTEQGDSAMYLCASSLTGRGQETQYFGPGTRLLVL.

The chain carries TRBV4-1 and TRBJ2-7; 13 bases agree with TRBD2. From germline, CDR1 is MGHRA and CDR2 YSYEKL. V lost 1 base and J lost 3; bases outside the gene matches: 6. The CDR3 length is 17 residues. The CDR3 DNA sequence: TGCGCCAGCAGCCAAGGGTTCAGACTAGCGGGGGGCTACGAGCAGTACTTC. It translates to CASSQGFRLAGGYEQYF.

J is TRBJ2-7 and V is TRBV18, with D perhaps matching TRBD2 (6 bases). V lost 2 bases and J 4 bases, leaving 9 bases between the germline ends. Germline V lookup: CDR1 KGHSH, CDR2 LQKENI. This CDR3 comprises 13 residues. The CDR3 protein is CASSPGAGYEQYF. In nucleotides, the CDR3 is TGTGCCAGCTCACCAGGGGCGGGATACGAGCAGTACTTC.

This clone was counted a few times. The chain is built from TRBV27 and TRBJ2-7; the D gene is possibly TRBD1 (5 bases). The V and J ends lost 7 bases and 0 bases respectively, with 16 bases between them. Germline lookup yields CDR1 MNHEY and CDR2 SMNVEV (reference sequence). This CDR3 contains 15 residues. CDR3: CASTTLGQSSYEQYF. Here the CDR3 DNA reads TGTGCCAGCACAACATTAGGACAAAGCTCCTACGAGCAGTACTTC.

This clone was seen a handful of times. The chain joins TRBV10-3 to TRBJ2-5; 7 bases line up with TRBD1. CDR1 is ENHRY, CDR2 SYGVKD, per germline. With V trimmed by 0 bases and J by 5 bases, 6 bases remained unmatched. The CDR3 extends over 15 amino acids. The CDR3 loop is CAISESRQGGETQYF. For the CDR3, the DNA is TGTGCCATCAGTGAGTCTAGACAGGGTGGGGAGACCCAGTACTTC.

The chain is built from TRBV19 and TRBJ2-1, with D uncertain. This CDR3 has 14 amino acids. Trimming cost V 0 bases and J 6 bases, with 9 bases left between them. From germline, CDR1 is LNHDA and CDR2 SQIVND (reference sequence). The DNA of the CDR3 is TGTGCCAGTAGTATAGAAGCGCTAAGCAATGAGCAGTTCTTC. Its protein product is CASSIEALSNEQFF.

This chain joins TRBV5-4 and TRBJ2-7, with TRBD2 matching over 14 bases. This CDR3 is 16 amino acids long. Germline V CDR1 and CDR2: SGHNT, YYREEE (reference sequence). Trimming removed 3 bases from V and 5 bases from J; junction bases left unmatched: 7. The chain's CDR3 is CASSSRLAGGFHEQYF. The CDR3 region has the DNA TGTGCCAGCAGCTCAAGACTAGCGGGAGGGTTCCACGAGCAGTACTTC.

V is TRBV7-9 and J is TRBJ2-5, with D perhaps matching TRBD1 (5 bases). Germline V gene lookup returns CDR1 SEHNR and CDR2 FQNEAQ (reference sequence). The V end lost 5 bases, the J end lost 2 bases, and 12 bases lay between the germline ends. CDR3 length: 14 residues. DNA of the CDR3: TGTGCCAGCAGCGGGGCCCAACAACAAGAGACCCAGTACTTC. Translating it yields CASSGAQQQETQYF.

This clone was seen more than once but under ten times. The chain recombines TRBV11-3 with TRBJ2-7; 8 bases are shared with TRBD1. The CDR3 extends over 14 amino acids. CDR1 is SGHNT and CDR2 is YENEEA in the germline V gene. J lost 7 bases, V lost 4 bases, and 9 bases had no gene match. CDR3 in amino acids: CASSSPRGREEQYF. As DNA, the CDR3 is TGTGCCAGCAGCTCACCCAGGGGGCGAGAAGAGCAGTACTTC.

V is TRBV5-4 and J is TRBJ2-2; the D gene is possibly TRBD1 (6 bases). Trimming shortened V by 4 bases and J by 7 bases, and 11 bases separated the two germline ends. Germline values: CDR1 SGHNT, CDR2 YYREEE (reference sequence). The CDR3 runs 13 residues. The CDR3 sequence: CASSPRTDGELFF. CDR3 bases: TGTGCCAGCAGCCCCAGGACAGACGGGGAGCTGTTTTTT. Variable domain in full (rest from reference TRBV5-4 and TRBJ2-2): ETGVTQSPTHLIKTRGQQVTLRCSSQSGHNTVSWYQQALGQGPQFIFQYYREEENGRGNFPPRFSGLQFPNYSSELNVNALELDDSALYLCASSPRTDGELFFGEGSRLTVL.

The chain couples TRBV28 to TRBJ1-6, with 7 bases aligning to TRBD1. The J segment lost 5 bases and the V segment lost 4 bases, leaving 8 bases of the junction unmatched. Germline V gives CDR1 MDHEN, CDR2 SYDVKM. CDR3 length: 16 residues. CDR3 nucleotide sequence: TGTGCCAGCAGTTCTCAACAGGGGTCCCATAATTCACCCCTCCACTTT. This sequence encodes CASSSQQGSHNSPLHF.

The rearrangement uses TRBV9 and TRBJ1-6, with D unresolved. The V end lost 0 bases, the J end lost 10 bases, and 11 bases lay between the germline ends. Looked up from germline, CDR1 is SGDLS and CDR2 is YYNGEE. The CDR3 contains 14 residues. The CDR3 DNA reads TGTGCCAGCAGCGTAGATCCATGGGAGTCACCCCTCCACTTT. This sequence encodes CASSVDPWESPLHF.

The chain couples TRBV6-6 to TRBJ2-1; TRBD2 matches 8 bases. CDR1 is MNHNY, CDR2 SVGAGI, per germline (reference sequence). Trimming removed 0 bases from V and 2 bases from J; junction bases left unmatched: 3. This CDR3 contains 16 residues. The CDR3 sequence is CASSYSGTSTYNEQFF. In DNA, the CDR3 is TGTGCCAGCAGTTACTCGGGGACTAGTACCTACAATGAGCAGTTCTTC.

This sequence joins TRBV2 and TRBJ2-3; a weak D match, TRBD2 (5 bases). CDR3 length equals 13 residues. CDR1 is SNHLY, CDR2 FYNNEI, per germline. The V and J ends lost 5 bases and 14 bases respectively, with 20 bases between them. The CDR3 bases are TGTGCCAGCAGTCCTGAGGGTTCGGTGGCGGGGTATTTT. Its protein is CASSPEGSVAGYF.

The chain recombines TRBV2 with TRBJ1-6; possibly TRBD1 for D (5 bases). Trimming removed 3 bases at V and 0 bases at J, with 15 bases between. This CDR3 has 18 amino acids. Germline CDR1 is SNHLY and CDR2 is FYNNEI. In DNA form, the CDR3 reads TGTGCCAGCAGTGAGGACACGGAACGGAGCTCCTATAATTCACCCCTCCACTTT. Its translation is CASSEDTERSSYNSPLHF.

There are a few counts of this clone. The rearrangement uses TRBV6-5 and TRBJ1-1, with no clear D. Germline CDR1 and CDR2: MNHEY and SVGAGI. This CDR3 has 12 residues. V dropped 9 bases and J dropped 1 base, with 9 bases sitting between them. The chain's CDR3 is CASSMANTEAFF. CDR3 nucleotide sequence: TGTGCCAGTAGCATGGCGAACACTGAAGCTTTCTTT.

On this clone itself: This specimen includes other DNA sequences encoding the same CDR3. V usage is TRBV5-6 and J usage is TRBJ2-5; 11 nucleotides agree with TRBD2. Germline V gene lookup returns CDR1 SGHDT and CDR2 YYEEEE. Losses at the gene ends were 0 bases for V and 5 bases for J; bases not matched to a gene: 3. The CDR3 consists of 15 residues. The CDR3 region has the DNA TGTGCCAGCAGCTTGGTAGCGGGAGGGAGGGAGACCCAGTACTTC. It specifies CASSLVAGGRETQYF.

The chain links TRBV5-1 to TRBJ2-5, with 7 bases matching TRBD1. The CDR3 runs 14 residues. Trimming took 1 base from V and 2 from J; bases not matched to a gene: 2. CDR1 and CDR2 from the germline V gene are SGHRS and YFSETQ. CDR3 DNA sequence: TGCGCCAGCAGCTTGCAGGGACAGCAAGAGACCCAGTACTTC. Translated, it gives CASSLQGQQETQYF. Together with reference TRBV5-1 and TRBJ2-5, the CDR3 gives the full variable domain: KAGVTQTPRYLIKTRGQQVTLSCSPISGHRSVSWYQQTPGQGLQFLFEYFSETQRNKGNFPGRFSGRQFSNSRSEMNVSTLELGDSALYLCASSLQGQQETQYFGPGTRLLVL.

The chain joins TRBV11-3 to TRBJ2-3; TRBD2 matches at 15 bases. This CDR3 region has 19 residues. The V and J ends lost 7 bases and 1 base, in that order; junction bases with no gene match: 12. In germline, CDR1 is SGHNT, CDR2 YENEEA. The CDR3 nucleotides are TGTGCCAGCACCGGAATCGGGACTAGCGGGAGGAAAGGCACAGATACGCAGTATTTT. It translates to CASTGIGTSGRKGTDTQYF.

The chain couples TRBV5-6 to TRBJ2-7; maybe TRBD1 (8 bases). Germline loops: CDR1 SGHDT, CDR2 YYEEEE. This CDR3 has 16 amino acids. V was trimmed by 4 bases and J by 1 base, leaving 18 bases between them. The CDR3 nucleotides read TGTGCCAGCAGCCCGGGTGGACAGGGAGGGTCCTACGAGCAGTACTTC. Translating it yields CASSPGGQGGSYEQYF.

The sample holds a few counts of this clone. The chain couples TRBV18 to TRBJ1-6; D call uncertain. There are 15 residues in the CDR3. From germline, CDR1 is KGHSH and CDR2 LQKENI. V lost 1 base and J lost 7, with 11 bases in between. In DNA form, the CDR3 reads TGTGCCAGCTCACCACAAGGGAGGTGGAATTCACCCCTCCACTTT. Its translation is CASSPQGRWNSPLHF. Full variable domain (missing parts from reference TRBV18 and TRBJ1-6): NAGVMQNPRHLVRRRGQEARLRCSPMKGHSHVYWYRQLPEEGLKFMVYLQKENIIDESGMPKERFSAEFPKEGPSILRIQQVVRGDSAAYFCASSPQGRWNSPLHFGNGTRLTVT.

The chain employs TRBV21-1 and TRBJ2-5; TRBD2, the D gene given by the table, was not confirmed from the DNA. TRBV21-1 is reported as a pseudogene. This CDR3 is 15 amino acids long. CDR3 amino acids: CASSKVPAGLVRQYF. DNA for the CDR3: TGTGCCAGCAGCAAAGTCCCAGCGGGCTTGGTGCGGCAGTACTTC.

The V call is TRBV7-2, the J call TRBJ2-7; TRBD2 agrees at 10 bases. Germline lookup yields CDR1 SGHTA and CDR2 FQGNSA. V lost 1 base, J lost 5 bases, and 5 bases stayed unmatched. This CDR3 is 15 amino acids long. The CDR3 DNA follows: TGTGCCAGCAGCTTAGGAGCGGGGGGGCTCGACGAGCAGTACTTC. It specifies CASSLGAGGLDEQYF.

Here the CDR3 DNA reads TGTGCCAGCGCCACTAGCGGGAGGGCCTGGAATGAGCAGTTCTTC. As protein: CASATSGRAWNEQFF. The chain uses TRBV6-5 and TRBJ2-1; 13 positions match TRBD2. The CDR3 spans 15 residues. After removal of 8 bases from V and 7 bases from J, the junction contained 8 bases not matched to a gene. The germline CDR1 and CDR2 sequences are MNHEY and SVGAGI.

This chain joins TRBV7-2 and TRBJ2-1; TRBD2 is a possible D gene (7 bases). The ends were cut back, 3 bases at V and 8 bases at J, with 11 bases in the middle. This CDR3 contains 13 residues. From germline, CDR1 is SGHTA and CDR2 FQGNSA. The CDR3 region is CASSFWGGHEQFF. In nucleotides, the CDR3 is TGTGCCAGCAGCTTTTGGGGGGGCCATGAGCAGTTCTTC.

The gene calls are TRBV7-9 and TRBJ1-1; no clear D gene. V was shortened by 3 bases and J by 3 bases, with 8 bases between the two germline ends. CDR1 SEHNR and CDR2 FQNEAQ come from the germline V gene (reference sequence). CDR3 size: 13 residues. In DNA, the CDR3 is TGTGCCAGCAGCTTCGTCGGGGACACTGAAGCTTTCTTT. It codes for CASSFVGDTEAFF.

This CDR3 is CASSSGKNTEAFF. CDR3 nucleotide sequence: TGCGCCAGCAGCTCGGGAAAGAACACTGAAGCTTTCTTT. V and J are TRBV10-1 and TRBJ1-1, with D unresolved. Germline lookup yields CDR1 WNHNN and CDR2 SYGVQD (reference sequence). The CDR3 loop spans 13 amino acids. Trimming took 6 bases from V and 1 from J, leaving 9 bases between them.

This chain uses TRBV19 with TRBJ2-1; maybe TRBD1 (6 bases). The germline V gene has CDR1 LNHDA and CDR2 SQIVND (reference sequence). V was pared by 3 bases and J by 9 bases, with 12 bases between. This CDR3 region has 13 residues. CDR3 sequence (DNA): TGTGCCAGTAGTATCCCAGGGGTGGCTGAGCAGTTCTTC. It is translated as CASSIPGVAEQFF. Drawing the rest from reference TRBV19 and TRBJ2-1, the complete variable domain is DGGITQSPKYLFRKEGQNVTLSCEQNLNHDAMYWYRQDPGQGLRLIYYSQIVNDFQKGDIAEGYSVSREKKESFPLTVTSAQKNPTAFYLCASSIPGVAEQFFGPGTRLTVL.

The CDR3 here is CASSESYSRENTGELFF. CDR3 nucleotide sequence: TGTGCCAGCAGTGAATCTTATTCCAGGGAGAACACCGGGGAGCTGTTTTTT. The rearrangement uses TRBV25-1 and TRBJ2-2; D perhaps matches TRBD1 (5 bases). The germline CDR1 and CDR2 sequences are MGHDK and SYGVNS. The CDR3 consists of 17 residues. V shed 1 base and J shed 1 base, with 13 bases lying between them.